Included here is one T cell receptor (beta chain) sequence, with context. This entry belongs to a study of early T cells in non-severe SARS-CoV-2 infection. Study-level background: Sequencing of unsorted whole blood was done on bulk RNA, leaving chains unpaired.

Germline V gene sequence: CDR1 SGHVS, CDR2 FNYEAQ. The CDR3 sequence is 19 residues long. J was trimmed by 1 base and V by 5 bases; bases with no gene match: 11. TCRdb called the 5' RACE reads again in MiXCR, with one record for every CDR3 protein. Seen here are about 44,000 distinct CDR3 sequences, about 6% observed once, and the top ten hold roughly 20%. The V and J genes are TRBV7-6 and TRBJ2-2; 12 nucleotides line up with TRBD2. The input for sequencing was whole blood, taken at baseline. The TCR was taken from an adult who was a healthcare worker with PCR-confirmed SARS-CoV-2 infection or an uninfected control (not recorded which). CDR3 amino acids: CASSLRPTSGGVNTGELFF. Here the CDR3 DNA reads TGTGCCAGCAGCCTCCGACCGACTAGCGGGGGAGTGAACACCGGGGAGCTGTTTTTT.